This is a list of T cell receptor beta chains from one sample in a study of blood T cell repertoires in COVID-19. Sequencing was performed with immunoSEQ multiplex PCR; in TCRdb, only in-frame clones are kept and a portion is missing. The table records roughly 250,000 clones, roughly 88% of them present only once. Sequencing was performed on PBMCs or T cells enriched from blood (not recorded which). These receptors came from a woman aged 40 to 50 with acute COVID-19. CDR3s include the opening cysteine and the closing phenylalanine or tryptophan. D genes are given only for firm matches. For some rows the clone size is stated as once, few or many, or as a class when expanded; others skip it.

v_call	d_call	clone_size	j_call	cdr3_nt	cdr3_aa
TRBV11-3	TRBD1	.	TRBJ2-2	TGTGCCAGCAGCCGACAGGGGGGGGCCGGGGAGCTGTTTTTT	CASSRQGGAGELFF
TRBV24-1	.	once	TRBJ1-4	TGTGCCACCAGTGATTCCACAGGGATCGGACTGTTTTTT	CATSDSTGIGLFF
TRBV10-3	.	.	TRBJ2-7	TGTGCCATCAGTGAAGGGGGAAGCTCCTACGAGCAGTACTTC	CAISEGGSSYEQYF
TRBV5-1	TRBD1	.	TRBJ1-5	TGCGCCAGCAGCTTGGGGGACAGGGCCGATCAGCCCCAGCATTTT	CASSLGDRADQPQHF
TRBV4-2	TRBD2	.	TRBJ2-7	TGTGCCAGCAGCCAAGAGGACGGGGGGGCCGGCGAGCAGTACTTC	CASSQEDGGAGEQYF
TRBV29-1	TRBD2	.	TRBJ2-1	TGCAGCGTTGAAGTCCCGGGGACTAGCGGCTATTACAATGAGCAGTTCTTC	CSVEVPGTSGYYNEQFF
TRBV6-1	TRBD1	.	TRBJ1-2	TGTGCCAGCACCTTCGGGGACAGGGTTTTTGGCTACACCTTC	CASTFGDRVFGYTF
TRBV5-6	TRBD1	.	TRBJ1-3	TGTGCCAGCAGCTTGGCGCGACAGGGCGGAAACACCATATATTTT	CASSLARQGGNTIYF
TRBV19	.	.	TRBJ2-4	TGTGCCAGTAGTGGGACTTCTATAGGCATTCAGTACTTC	CASSGTSIGIQYF
TRBV13	TRBD1	.	TRBJ1-5	TGTGCCAGCAGCCGGGGACAGAACAATCAGCCCCAGCATTTT	CASSRGQNNQPQHF
TRBV6-5	.	.	TRBJ2-1	TGTGCCAGCAGTTACACCGGACAGTCCTACAATGAGCAGTTCTTC	CASSYTGQSYNEQFF
TRBV7-8	.	.	TRBJ2-7	TGTGCCAGCAGCTGGGACTCCCCCTACGAGCAGTACTTC	CASSWDSPYEQYF
TRBV6-4	TRBD2	.	TRBJ2-3	TGTGCCCGAAAAGACGGGAGGGGGGACACAGATACGCAGTATTTT	CARKDGRGDTDTQYF
TRBV7-6	TRBD1	.	TRBJ2-1	TGTGCCAGCAGCCTGACAGGGGAAAGTGAGCAGTTCTTC	CASSLTGESEQFF
TRBV14	TRBD1	.	TRBJ1-4	TGTGCCAGCAGCCTCACAGGGGGCTGGGGTGAAAAACTGTTTTTT	CASSLTGGWGEKLFF
TRBV27	.	.	TRBJ1-5	TGTGCCAGCAGTTTATCTACAGGATGGAATCAGCCCCAGCATTTT	CASSLSTGWNQPQHF
TRBV6-1	TRBD1	.	TRBJ1-1	TGTGCCAGCAGTGACCCGGGGACAGTGAACACTGAAGCTTTCTTT	CASSDPGTVNTEAFF
TRBV3-1/TRBV3-2	.	.	TRBJ1-3	TGTGCCAGCAGCCAAGTTACAGGGATCTCTGGAAACACCATATATTTT	CASSQVTGISGNTIYF
TRBV7-2	.	.	TRBJ1-1	TGTGCCAGCAGCTTAGCAGGGGGTTCGACTGAAGCTTTCTTT	CASSLAGGSTEAFF
TRBV5-1	.	.	TRBJ1-2	TGCGCCAGCAGCTTCGACAGCTACTATGGCTACACCTTC	CASSFDSYYGYTF
TRBV6-5	TRBD1	.	TRBJ2-7	TGTGCCAGCAGTAGGGACAGGGTAGACTTC	CASSRDRVDF
TRBV7-9	.	.	TRBJ1-5	TGTGCCAGCAGCCCGGGGGGCCAGCATCAGCCCCAGCATTTT	CASSPGGQHQPQHF
TRBV11-2	.	.	TRBJ1-3	TGTGCCAGCAGCTCCGACGGGTACTCTGGAAACACCATATATTTT	CASSSDGYSGNTIYF
TRBV27	TRBD1	.	TRBJ2-7	TGTGCCAGCAGTCGACGGACAGGGTCGGGCCGGACGTCATCCCACGAGCAGTACTTC	CASSRRTGSGRTSSHEQYF
TRBV5-6	TRBD1	.	TRBJ1-2	TGTGCCAGCAGCTACATAACACAGGGGGCTGGCTATGGCTACACCTTC	CASSYITQGAGYGYTF
TRBV2	.	.	TRBJ1-4	TGTGCCAGCATCCTTGGGGCTGGAACTAATGAAAAACTGTTTTTT	CASILGAGTNEKLFF
TRBV7-9	.	.	TRBJ2-3	TGTGCCAGCAGCCGTCCTGGGCGGGAAGATACGCAGTATTTT	CASSRPGREDTQYF
TRBV7-9	TRBD2	.	TRBJ2-2	TGTGCCAGCAGCTTAGTTGGACTAGCGGGACCCGGGGAGCTGTTTTTT	CASSLVGLAGPGELFF
TRBV3-1/TRBV3-2	TRBD2	.	TRBJ2-7	TGTGCCAGCAGCCAAGGGATTAGCGGGGGCCCCTACGAGCAGTACTTC	CASSQGISGGPYEQYF
TRBV9	.	.	TRBJ1-4	TGTGCCAGCAGCGTAAGTGGAGGAGGGATAGGTGAAAAACTGTTTTTT	CASSVSGGGIGEKLFF
TRBV6-5	.	few	TRBJ2-7	TGTGCCAGCAGTTCAAGGGCAGGGCAAGCTTACGAGCAGTACTTC	CASSSRAGQAYEQYF
TRBV28	.	.	TRBJ1-2	TGTGCCAGCAGTTTAGACGGGACACAGAGATATGGCTACACCTTC	CASSLDGTQRYGYTF
TRBV27	TRBD2	.	TRBJ2-7	TGTGCCAGCAGTTTGGGGGGGGGAAGCTCCTACGAGCAGTACTTC	CASSLGGGSSYEQYF
TRBV2	TRBD1	.	TRBJ2-2	TGTGCCAGCAGTGGGACAGGGAGGACCGGGGAGCTGTTTTTT	CASSGTGRTGELFF
TRBV3-1/TRBV3-2	.	.	TRBJ1-2	TGTGCCAGCAGCCAAGAGGTGCAGGCCTATGGCTACACCTTC	CASSQEVQAYGYTF
TRBV7-8	.	.	TRBJ2-6	TGTGCCAGCTCTCGGGATTCCGGGGCCAACGTCCTGACTTTC	CASSRDSGANVLTF
TRBV18	.	.	TRBJ1-2	TGTGCCAGCTCACCCCTCCCGACAGGAAAGAGGAACTATGGCTACACCTTC	CASSPLPTGKRNYGYTF
TRBV19	TRBD1	.	TRBJ1-5	TGTGCCAGTAGTGGCCGACAGGGGGGCAATCAGCCCCAGCATTTT	CASSGRQGGNQPQHF
TRBV4-1	.	.	TRBJ1-5	TGCGCCAGCAGCCAAGATCGGGTAAATCAGCCCCAGCATTTT	CASSQDRVNQPQHF
TRBV28	.	.	TRBJ2-2	TGTGCCAGCAGTCCACAGTTAAACACCGGGGAGCTGTTTTTT	CASSPQLNTGELFF
TRBV30	TRBD1	.	TRBJ1-1	TGTGCCTGGAGGGGGACAGGGGGAGCTTTCTTT	CAWRGTGGAFF
TRBV5-4	.	once	TRBJ2-1	TGTGCCAGCAGCTTACGACAGCCTACTACCAATGAGCAGTTCTTC	CASSLRQPTTNEQFF
TRBV19	.	.	TRBJ1-1	TGTGCCAGTAGTATGGGCCTGGGTCGGACTGAAGCTTTCTTT	CASSMGLGRTEAFF
TRBV6-1	.	.	TRBJ1-5	TGTGCCAGCAGTGAAGGGCGGGGCAATAGCAATCAGCCCCAGCATTTT	CASSEGRGNSNQPQHF
TRBV10-3	TRBD1	.	TRBJ1-2	TGTGCCATCAACGACAGGGGAGGATATGGCTACACCTTC	CAINDRGGYGYTF
TRBV7-3	TRBD1	.	TRBJ1-1	TGTGCCAGCAGCCCATCAGGGGCAGGGGGCACTGAAGCTTTCTTT	CASSPSGAGGTEAFF
TRBV5-6	TRBD1	.	TRBJ2-5	TGTGCCAGCAGCTTGGGGCGGGACAGGCCCTCGGAGACCCAGTACTTC	CASSLGRDRPSETQYF
TRBV12-3/TRBV12-4	.	once	TRBJ2-7	TGTGCCAGCAGTTTGGACGGGGCCTACGAGCAGTACTTC	CASSLDGAYEQYF
TRBV19	.	.	TRBJ1-1	TGTGCCAGTAGTATAACCGGCGAACTAATCGGCATCATGAACACTGAAGCTTTCTTT	CASSITGELIGIMNTEAFF